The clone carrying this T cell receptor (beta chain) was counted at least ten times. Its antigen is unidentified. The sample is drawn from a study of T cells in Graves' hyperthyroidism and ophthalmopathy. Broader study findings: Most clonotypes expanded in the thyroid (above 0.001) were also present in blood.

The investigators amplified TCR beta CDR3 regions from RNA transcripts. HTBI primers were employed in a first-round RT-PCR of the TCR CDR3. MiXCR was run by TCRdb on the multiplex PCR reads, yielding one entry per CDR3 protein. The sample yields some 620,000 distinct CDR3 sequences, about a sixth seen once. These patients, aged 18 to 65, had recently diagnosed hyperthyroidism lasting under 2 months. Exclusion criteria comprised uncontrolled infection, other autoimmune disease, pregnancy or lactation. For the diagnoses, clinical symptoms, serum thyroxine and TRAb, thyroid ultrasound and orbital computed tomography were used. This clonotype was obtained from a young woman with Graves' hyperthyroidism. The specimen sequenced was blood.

As DNA, the CDR3 is TGTGCCACCAGCAGTCGACAGGGGGGCCAAGAGACCCAGTACTTC. This translates into CATSSRQGGQETQYF. The chain carries TRBV15 and TRBJ2-5; TRBD1 matches at 9 bases. The J segment lost 1 base and the V segment lost 3 bases, leaving 3 bases of the junction unmatched. CDR3 length equals 15 residues. From germline, CDR1 is LNHNV and CDR2 YYDKDF (reference sequence).